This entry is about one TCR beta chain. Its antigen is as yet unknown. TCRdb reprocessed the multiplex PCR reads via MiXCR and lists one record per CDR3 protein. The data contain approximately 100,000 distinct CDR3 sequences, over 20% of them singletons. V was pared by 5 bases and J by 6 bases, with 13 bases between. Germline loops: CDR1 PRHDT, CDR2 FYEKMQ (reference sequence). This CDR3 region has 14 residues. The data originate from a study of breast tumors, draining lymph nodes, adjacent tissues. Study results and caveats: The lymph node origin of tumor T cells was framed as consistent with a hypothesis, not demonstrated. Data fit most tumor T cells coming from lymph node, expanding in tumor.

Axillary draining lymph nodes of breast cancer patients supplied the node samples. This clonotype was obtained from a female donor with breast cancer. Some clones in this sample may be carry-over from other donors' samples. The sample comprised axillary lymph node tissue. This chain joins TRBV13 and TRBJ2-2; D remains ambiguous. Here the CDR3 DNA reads TGTGCCAGCAGCCAAGAAGGAACGGCCGGGGAGCTGTTTTTT. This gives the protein CASSQEGTAGELFF.